These T cell receptor beta chains were read from a single sample in a study of T cell responses to AZD1222 COVID-19 vaccine. The protocol was immunoSEQ multiplex PCR, while the TCRdb copy is restricted to in-frame clones and leaves out a portion. The sample includes nearly 110,000 clones, around 91% of them seen just once. Specimen: peripheral blood, collected on day 0 of AZD1222 vaccination. The receptors stem from an adult in good health. Each CDR3 is given with its conserved first and last residue. D genes are given only for firm matches. Only part of the rows carry a size: once, few, many, or a class if the clone is expanded.

d_call: NA; j_call: TRBJ2-2; clone_size: NA; v_call: TRBV18; cdr3_nt: TGTGCCAGCTCACCACTGACAGAGGCCGGGGAGCTGTTTTTT; cdr3_aa: CASSPLTEAGELFF
d_call: NA; j_call: TRBJ1-2; clone_size: NA; v_call: TRBV12-3/TRBV12-4; cdr3_nt: TGTGCCAGCAGTGCTGATATGTTCTATGGCTACACCTTC; cdr3_aa: CASSADMFYGYTF
d_call: NA; j_call: TRBJ1-2; clone_size: NA; v_call: TRBV20-1; cdr3_nt: TGCAGTGCTAGGAGTAGCTATGGCTACACCTTC; cdr3_aa: CSARSSYGYTF
d_call: TRBD1; j_call: TRBJ2-2; clone_size: NA; v_call: TRBV6-2/TRBV6-3; cdr3_nt: TGTGCCAGCAGTTACTGGACAGGGGGCACCGGGGAGCTGTTTTTT; cdr3_aa: CASSYWTGGTGELFF
d_call: NA; j_call: TRBJ2-7; clone_size: NA; v_call: TRBV9; cdr3_nt: TGTGCCAGCAGCGCCCAGGGAAGTTCCTACGAGCAGTACTTC; cdr3_aa: CASSAQGSSYEQYF
d_call: NA; j_call: TRBJ1-6; clone_size: NA; v_call: TRBV5-6; cdr3_nt: TGTGCCAGCAGCTTGGGGACCGCGTCGCTAACCTATAATTCACCCCTCCACTTT; cdr3_aa: CASSLGTASLTYNSPLHF
d_call: TRBD1; j_call: TRBJ2-1; clone_size: NA; v_call: TRBV4-1; cdr3_nt: TGCGCCTCCACAGCAACAGGGGAACCCTACAATGAGCAGTTCTTC; cdr3_aa: CASTATGEPYNEQFF
d_call: TRBD1; j_call: TRBJ1-2; clone_size: NA; v_call: TRBV30; cdr3_nt: TGTGCCTGGACTCACCTGGGGACAGGGGGCGGTGTCGGTCGTGGCTACACCTTC; cdr3_aa: CAWTHLGTGGGVGRGYTF
d_call: TRBD2; j_call: TRBJ2-1; clone_size: NA; v_call: TRBV18; cdr3_nt: TGTGCCAGCTCACCAGAATCGGCGGGAGATGAGCAGTTCTTC; cdr3_aa: CASSPESAGDEQFF
d_call: NA; j_call: TRBJ1-4; clone_size: NA; v_call: TRBV6-1; cdr3_nt: TGTGCCAGCAGTGAAGCGCTGCCAGGTCAGGCTGAAAAACTGTTTTTT; cdr3_aa: CASSEALPGQAEKLFF
d_call: NA; j_call: TRBJ1-6; clone_size: once; v_call: TRBV6-1; cdr3_nt: TGTGCCAGCAGTGAAGCAGACTCAAATTCACCCCTCCACTTT; cdr3_aa: CASSEADSNSPLHF
d_call: NA; j_call: TRBJ2-1; clone_size: NA; v_call: TRBV6-2/TRBV6-3; cdr3_nt: TGTGCCAGCAGTTCCACCCGGACAAGGCCCAATGAGCAGTTCTTC; cdr3_aa: CASSSTRTRPNEQFF
d_call: TRBD1; j_call: TRBJ2-2; clone_size: NA; v_call: TRBV19; cdr3_nt: TGTGCCAGTAGAATGACAGGGTGGGACACCGGGGAGCTGTTTTTT; cdr3_aa: CASRMTGWDTGELFF
d_call: NA; j_call: TRBJ1-1; clone_size: NA; v_call: TRBV9; cdr3_nt: TGTGCCAGCAGCTTGGGAACTTCCAGCTCCACTGAAGCTTTCTTT; cdr3_aa: CASSLGTSSSTEAFF
d_call: NA; j_call: TRBJ1-2; clone_size: NA; v_call: TRBV15; cdr3_nt: TGTGCCACCAGCAAACAAGGGGGAAACTATGGCTACACCTTC; cdr3_aa: CATSKQGGNYGYTF
d_call: TRBD2; j_call: TRBJ2-3; clone_size: NA; v_call: TRBV7-2; cdr3_nt: TGTGCCAGCAGCTTATGGGGCGGGGGAGCCGATACGCAGTATTTT; cdr3_aa: CASSLWGGGADTQYF
d_call: NA; j_call: TRBJ2-5; clone_size: NA; v_call: TRBV12-3/TRBV12-4; cdr3_nt: TGTGCCAGCAGTTTAACAGGCGCAGAGACCCAGTACTTC; cdr3_aa: CASSLTGAETQYF
d_call: NA; j_call: TRBJ1-5; clone_size: NA; v_call: TRBV18; cdr3_nt: TGTGCCAGCTCACCAGGTGTGTCGGCAGGGAACCAGCCCCAGCATTTT; cdr3_aa: CASSPGVSAGNQPQHF
d_call: NA; j_call: TRBJ2-2; clone_size: NA; v_call: TRBV19; cdr3_nt: TGTGCCAGTAGTATAGGTGGGACGGCGACCGGGGAGCTGTTTTTT; cdr3_aa: CASSIGGTATGELFF
d_call: TRBD2; j_call: TRBJ2-1; clone_size: NA; v_call: TRBV3-1/TRBV3-2; cdr3_nt: TGTGCCAGCAGGAAAGCGGGAGAAGGATACAATGAGCAGTTCTTC; cdr3_aa: CASRKAGEGYNEQFF
d_call: NA; j_call: TRBJ2-2; clone_size: NA; v_call: TRBV11-2; cdr3_nt: TGTGCCAGCAATCGTAGGGGGATTAACACCGGGGAGCTGTTTTTT; cdr3_aa: CASNRRGINTGELFF
d_call: NA; j_call: TRBJ2-7; clone_size: NA; v_call: TRBV7-8; cdr3_nt: TGTGCCAGCAGCTTATACGGGGTCCTCTCTTACGAGCAGTACTTC; cdr3_aa: CASSLYGVLSYEQYF
d_call: NA; j_call: TRBJ1-2; clone_size: NA; v_call: TRBV11-2; cdr3_nt: TGTGCCAGCAGCTTTTTAGGGGCCCTCTATGGCTACACCTTC; cdr3_aa: CASSFLGALYGYTF
d_call: NA; j_call: TRBJ2-6; clone_size: NA; v_call: TRBV2; cdr3_nt: TGTGCCAGCAGTGAACAGGGTCCCGGGGCCAACGTCCTGACTTTC; cdr3_aa: CASSEQGPGANVLTF
d_call: TRBD2; j_call: TRBJ2-1; clone_size: NA; v_call: TRBV4-3; cdr3_nt: TGCGCCAGCAGCCAAGACGGGGGAGGGTTTTACAATGAGCAGTTCTTC; cdr3_aa: CASSQDGGGFYNEQFF
d_call: TRBD1; j_call: TRBJ2-3; clone_size: NA; v_call: TRBV7-3; cdr3_nt: TGTGCCAGCAGCTTAGGGACAGCGACAGATACGCAGTATTTT; cdr3_aa: CASSLGTATDTQYF
d_call: NA; j_call: TRBJ1-2; clone_size: NA; v_call: TRBV19; cdr3_nt: TGTGCCAGTAGTTCAAGACAGAGCACCTATGGCTACACCTTC; cdr3_aa: CASSSRQSTYGYTF
d_call: NA; j_call: TRBJ1-2; clone_size: NA; v_call: TRBV9; cdr3_nt: TGTGCCAGCAGCGTAAGCGGGCATGACTATGGCTACACCTTC; cdr3_aa: CASSVSGHDYGYTF
d_call: NA; j_call: TRBJ2-1; clone_size: NA; v_call: TRBV2; cdr3_nt: TGTGCCAGTAATACAGGGTCCGCACTGAATGAGCAGTTCTTC; cdr3_aa: CASNTGSALNEQFF
d_call: NA; j_call: TRBJ2-7; clone_size: once; v_call: TRBV19; cdr3_nt: TGTGCCAGTAGTATAGAGGCCGGGATCCCGTCCTACGAGCAGTACTTC; cdr3_aa: CASSIEAGIPSYEQYF
d_call: NA; j_call: TRBJ1-5; clone_size: NA; v_call: TRBV6-2/TRBV6-3; cdr3_nt: TGTGCCAGCAGCCGACCGGGGCCCAATCAGCCCCAGCATTTT; cdr3_aa: CASSRPGPNQPQHF
d_call: NA; j_call: TRBJ2-4; clone_size: NA; v_call: TRBV2; cdr3_nt: TGTGCCAGCAGTGTACAGGGCCAAAACATTCAGTACTTC; cdr3_aa: CASSVQGQNIQYF
d_call: NA; j_call: TRBJ2-7; clone_size: NA; v_call: TRBV5-6; cdr3_nt: TGTGCCAGCAGCTTCGGGGGCGAGCAGTACTTC; cdr3_aa: CASSFGGEQYF
d_call: TRBD1; j_call: TRBJ2-7; clone_size: NA; v_call: TRBV5-1; cdr3_nt: TGCGCCAGCAGCGAAGGACAGGGGGCCTACGAGCAGTACTTC; cdr3_aa: CASSEGQGAYEQYF
d_call: NA; j_call: TRBJ1-2; clone_size: NA; v_call: TRBV3-1/TRBV3-2; cdr3_nt: TGTGCCAGCAGCCAAGCTCTATCCGGAGACAGCACGATTAGTAACTATGGCTACACCTTC; cdr3_aa: CASSQALSGDSTISNYGYTF
d_call: NA; j_call: TRBJ2-6; clone_size: NA; v_call: TRBV4-3; cdr3_nt: TGCGCCAGCAGCCAAGCGGGCTCTGGGGCCAACGTCCTGACTTTC; cdr3_aa: CASSQAGSGANVLTF
d_call: NA; j_call: TRBJ2-7; clone_size: NA; v_call: TRBV7-9; cdr3_nt: TGTGCCAGCAGCTTCGACGTTTCCTACGAGCAGTACTTC; cdr3_aa: CASSFDVSYEQYF
d_call: NA; j_call: TRBJ2-2; clone_size: once; v_call: TRBV18; cdr3_nt: TGTGCCAGCTCACCTAGGAACACCGGGGAGCTGTTTTTT; cdr3_aa: CASSPRNTGELFF
d_call: NA; j_call: TRBJ2-3; clone_size: NA; v_call: TRBV7-9; cdr3_nt: TGTGCCAGCAGCTTTGGTAGCACAGATACGCAGTATTTT; cdr3_aa: CASSFGSTDTQYF
d_call: NA; j_call: TRBJ2-2; clone_size: NA; v_call: TRBV2; cdr3_nt: TGTGCCAGCAGTGAAACGGGGGAGCTGTTTTTT; cdr3_aa: CASSETGELFF
d_call: TRBD2; j_call: TRBJ2-7; clone_size: NA; v_call: TRBV19; cdr3_nt: TGTGCCAGTAGTAATCCGGGGGGGCGGATCTACGAGCAGTACTTC; cdr3_aa: CASSNPGGRIYEQYF
d_call: TRBD1; j_call: TRBJ1-5; clone_size: NA; v_call: TRBV5-6; cdr3_nt: TGTGCCAGCAGCTCCGGACAGGGGGCTCATCAGCCCCAGCATTTT; cdr3_aa: CASSSGQGAHQPQHF
d_call: NA; j_call: TRBJ2-1; clone_size: NA; v_call: TRBV11-2; cdr3_nt: TGTGCCAGCAGCTCCACGGTGGGCAGGCGCCTCTACAATGAGCAGTTCTTC; cdr3_aa: CASSSTVGRRLYNEQFF
d_call: TRBD1; j_call: TRBJ1-4; clone_size: NA; v_call: TRBV3-1/TRBV3-2; cdr3_nt: TGTGCCAGCAGCCACCGGACAGGGACTAATGAAAAACTGTTTTTT; cdr3_aa: CASSHRTGTNEKLFF
d_call: NA; j_call: TRBJ1-2; clone_size: NA; v_call: TRBV6-2/TRBV6-3; cdr3_nt: TGTGCCAGCAGCCGAGGGACGGGCATAAACTATGGCTACACCTTC; cdr3_aa: CASSRGTGINYGYTF
d_call: TRBD1; j_call: TRBJ2-1; clone_size: NA; v_call: TRBV7-9; cdr3_nt: TGTGCCAGCAGCCCTGACAGGGGAAACTCCTACAATGAGCAGTTCTTC; cdr3_aa: CASSPDRGNSYNEQFF
d_call: TRBD1; j_call: TRBJ1-5; clone_size: NA; v_call: TRBV19; cdr3_nt: TGTGCCAGTAGTACCTCAGGGGGCGGTAATCAGCCCCAGCATTTT; cdr3_aa: CASSTSGGGNQPQHF
d_call: NA; j_call: TRBJ1-4; clone_size: NA; v_call: TRBV25-1; cdr3_nt: TGTGCCAGCGGGGGTCCCTCGGGATCTAATGAAAAACTGTTTTTT; cdr3_aa: CASGGPSGSNEKLFF